This T cell receptor (beta chain) was documented in a study of identical twins. General observations from the study: The models gave estimates that fell short of the out-of-frame TCR alpha sharing seen in monozygotic twins. Fewer insertions marked abundant cord blood beta clonotypes; young adult naive trended weakly, memory not at all.

This clonotype was found once. Its antigen remains unidentified. TCRdb reprocessed the 5' RACE reads via MiXCR and lists one record per CDR3 protein. The sample has approximately 700,000 distinct CDR3 sequences, 18% seen once; the top ten hold roughly 14%. CDR3 length: 14 amino acids. Germline V gives CDR1 LNHDA, CDR2 SQIVND (reference sequence). Trimming removed 8 bases at V and 0 bases at J, with 13 bases between. Separately, the same data were catalogued under a study of T cells expressing NK-cell markers.

The V gene is TRBV19, the J gene TRBJ1-1, with D maybe TRBD1 (5 bases). Sequences were obtained from PBMCs. The clonotype comes from a woman aged 18-29 years in good health. Written as DNA, the CDR3 is TGTGCCAGTCGAGACAGCGCCATGAACACTGAAGCTTTCTTT. Translating it yields CASRDSAMNTEAFF.